This TCR beta chain was sequenced during a study of cytomegalovirus exposure and HLA in healthy donors. Broader study findings: High sensitivity and specificity were reportedly achieved when the classifier diagnosed cytomegalovirus status.

This clone was found a few times. As yet, its antigen is unknown. Generated by immunoSEQ multiplex PCR, the TCRdb table keeps only in-frame clones and is missing some. The sample has 70,000 to 75,000 clones, 90% to 95% seen once. The sequence was obtained from a woman aged 18 to 35 in good health and CMV-seropositive. Sample: PBMCs.

CDR3 amino acids: CSVVIRDRGSYTGELFF. DNA for the CDR3: TGCAGCGTTGTGATCCGGGACAGGGGTTCTTACACCGGGGAGCTGTTTTTT. The V call is TRBV29-1, the J call TRBJ2-2, with 10 bases that match TRBD1. The CDR3 is made up of 17 amino acids. Germline V CDR1 and CDR2: SQVTM, ANQGSEA. V lost 4 bases and J lost 3; bases outside the gene matches: 11.